Below, 8 T cell receptor beta chains from the same sample are listed, as sequenced in a study of OX40 agonist ivuxolimab in advanced cancers. Profiled with immunoSEQ multiplex PCR; TCRdb holds only in-frame clones, not every one. Here the sample spans 35,000 to 50,000 clones, around 90% being singletons. This sample comprised CD4+ or CD8+ T cells sorted from blood, obtained in a trial of the OX40 agonist ivuxolimab. The receptors here all came from an adult with an advanced solid tumor such as melanoma, head and neck, liver or kidney cancer.

The J gene is TRBJ2-5, the V gene TRBV21-1; the table's D call of TRBD1 was not tested on the DNA. TRBV21-1 is flagged as a pseudogene. The CDR3 totals 13 residues. This CDR3 is CAPAQGRGETQYF. In nucleotides, the CDR3 is TGTGCCCCTGCACAGGGGAGAGGGGAGACCCAGTACTTC.

The V gene is TRBV6-6, the J gene TRBJ1-2; 9 nucleotides line up with TRBD1. Germline V gene data show CDR1 as MNHNY and CDR2 as SVGAGI (reference sequence). The CDR3 consists of 13 residues. V trimming: 5 bases; J trimming: 7 bases; junction bases outside the gene matches: 5. The chain's CDR3 is CASSQGTGSGYTF. CDR3 bases: TGTGCCAGCAGTCAAGGGACAGGGTCTGGCTACACCTTC.

The CDR3 spells CASSSQPQHF. The CDR3, as DNA: TGTGCCAGTAGTTCCCAGCCCCAGCATTTT. This sequence joins TRBV19 and TRBJ1-5; D gene ambiguous. Germline CDR1 reads LNHDA; CDR2 reads SQIVND (reference sequence). The CDR3 is 10 residues long. V was pared by 5 bases and J by 7 bases, with 3 bases between. Complete variable domain (other parts from reference TRBV19 and TRBJ1-5): DGGITQSPKYLFRKEGQNVTLSCEQNLNHDAMYWYRQDPGQGLRLIYYSQIVNDFQKGDIAEGYSVSREKKESFPLTVTSAQKNPTAFYLCASSSQPQHFGDGTRLSIL.

The chain recombines TRBV6-6 with TRBJ2-5; D not resolved. This CDR3 has 13 residues. CDR1 MNHNY and CDR2 SVGAGI come from the germline V gene (reference sequence). The ends were cut back, 7 bases at V and 0 bases at J, with 9 bases in the middle. The CDR3 DNA sequence: TGTGCCAGCAAAACTCAATACCAAGAGACCCAGTACTTC. Amino acid sequence: CASKTQYQETQYF.

V usage is TRBV19 and J usage is TRBJ1-1; D gene unclear. The length of the CDR3 is 15 residues. V lost 2 bases and J lost 0, with 10 bases in between. Germline CDR1 is LNHDA and CDR2 is SQIVND (reference sequence). The CDR3 sequence is CASSINAGMNTEAFF. As DNA, the CDR3 is TGTGCCAGTAGTATAAATGCGGGGATGAACACTGAAGCTTTCTTT.

The chain carries TRBV15 and TRBJ2-7; 9 nucleotides line up with TRBD1. The CDR3 consists of 16 residues. Germline assignment: CDR1 LNHNV and CDR2 YYDKDF (reference sequence). With 3 bases clipped from V and 0 bases from J, the junction kept 6 bases outside the gene matches. CDR3 DNA: TGTGCCACCAGCAGTTGGACAGGGGTTACCTCCTACGAGCAGTACTTC. This gives the protein CATSSWTGVTSYEQYF.

The CDR3 DNA sequence: TGTGCCAGCAGTCTCACAGGGACGGGTTCACCCCTCCACTTT. Encoded protein: CASSLTGTGSPLHF. The rearrangement uses TRBV27 and TRBJ1-6; D might be TRBD1 (6 bases). From germline, CDR1 is MNHEY and CDR2 SMNVEV (reference sequence). This CDR3 comprises 14 residues. Between the trimmed V and J ends, which lost 5 bases and 9 bases, there was a span of 14 bases.

The gene calls are TRBV28 and TRBJ1-5, with D unresolved. CDR1 is MDHEN, CDR2 SYDVKM, per germline. The CDR3 spans 14 residues. The V gene lost 7 bases and the J gene lost 7 bases, with 17 bases spanning the gap. As DNA, the CDR3 is TGTGCCAGCACCGAGAGCAGGAATGGGCAGCCCCAGCATTTT. Translated, it gives CASTESRNGQPQHF.